Shown below are 31 T cell receptor beta chains from a single sample sequenced in a study of OX40 agonist ivuxolimab in advanced cancers. The table came from immunoSEQ multiplex PCR; TCRdb's copy has only in-frame clones and leaves some out. The top ten hold roughly 12% of the sample, which has fewer than 35,000 clones, about 74% seen once. The specimen was CD4+ or CD8+ T cells sorted from blood, collected in a trial of the OX40 agonist ivuxolimab. These receptors were obtained from an adult with an advanced solid tumor such as melanoma, head and neck, liver or kidney cancer.

A few counts support this clone. The chain employs TRBV27 and TRBJ2-7; D is perhaps TRBD1 (5 bases). Germline V CDR1 and CDR2: MNHEY, SMNVEV (reference sequence). This CDR3 contains 14 residues. V shed 3 bases and J shed 4 bases, with 13 bases lying between them. CDR3 amino acids: CASSFQRQGYEQYV. The CDR3 DNA reads TGTGCCAGCAGTTTCCAACGTCAGGGATACGAGCAGTACGTC.

The chain links TRBV7-9 to TRBJ2-5; unclear D gene. Trimming shortened V by 0 bases and J by 5 bases, and 7 bases separated the two germline ends. CDR1 is SEHNR, CDR2 FQNEAQ, per germline (reference sequence). CDR3 length: 13 residues. CDR3 in DNA: TGTGCCAGCAGCTTAGCGCATCGGGAGACCCAGTACTTC. Protein sequence: CASSLAHRETQYF.

This clone was seen only once. The chain joins TRBV5-6 to TRBJ2-4; 7 positions match TRBD2. Germline V gene sequence: CDR1 SGHDT, CDR2 YYEEEE. The CDR3 loop spans 16 amino acids. V lost 1 base, J lost 2 bases, and 6 bases stayed unmatched. CDR3 bases: TGTGCCAGCAGCTTGATGGCTAGCGGCCCCAAAAACATTCAGTACTTC. Translated: CASSLMASGPKNIQYF.

The rearrangement joins TRBV19 to TRBJ2-3; D remains unclear. The CDR3 extends over 11 amino acids. V dropped 11 bases and J dropped 8 bases, with 14 bases sitting between them. Looked up from germline, CDR1 is LNHDA and CDR2 is SQIVND (reference sequence). The CDR3 reads CAVALPGTQYF. In DNA form, the CDR3 reads TGTGCCGTAGCCCTTCCCGGTACGCAGTATTTT.

This chain links TRBV12-5 with TRBJ1-2; TRBD1 matches 7 bases. V lost 9 bases, J lost 2 bases, and 12 bases stayed unmatched. This CDR3 spans 15 amino acids. The germline CDR1 and CDR2 sequences are LGHNT and FRNRAP. The CDR3 here is CASRTGQLPNYGYTF. For the CDR3, the DNA is TGTGCTAGCAGGACAGGCCAACTACCCAACTATGGCTACACCTTC.

The genes are TRBV2 and TRBJ1-1; D gene unclear. Per the germline V gene, CDR1 is SNHLY and CDR2 is FYNNEI. The CDR3 contains 14 residues. V gave up 4 bases and J gave up 3 bases, with 12 bases separating them. CDR3 nucleotide sequence: TGTGCCAGCAGTGGGCGGGATATAGACACTGAAGCTTTCTTT. Protein: CASSGRDIDTEAFF. Based on the CDR3 plus reference TRBV2 and TRBJ1-1, the full variable domain is EPEVTQTPSHQVTQMGQEVILRCVPISNHLYFYWYRQILGQKVEFLVSFYNNEISEKSEIFDDQFSVERPDGSNFTLKIRSTKLEDSAMYFCASSGRDIDTEAFFGQGTRLTVV.

V is TRBV27 and J is TRBJ1-6; D remains unclear. V lost 0 bases, J lost 5 bases, and 20 bases lay in between. Germline V lookup: CDR1 MNHEY, CDR2 SMNVEV (reference sequence). This CDR3 contains 19 residues. CDR3 in amino acids: CASSLSGFAGRGDNSPLHF. CDR3 coding DNA: TGTGCCAGCAGTTTATCCGGCTTCGCGGGCCGCGGAGATAATTCACCCCTCCACTTT.

The CDR3 DNA is TGTGCCAGCAGTCCAAACAACAATGAGCAGTTCTTC. Translating gives CASSPNNNEQFF. The genes are TRBV27 and TRBJ2-1, with unresolved D. Per the germline V gene, CDR1 is MNHEY and CDR2 is SMNVEV (reference sequence). V lost 5 bases to trimming and J lost 5 bases, with 7 bases between them. This CDR3 spans 12 amino acids.

The chain joins TRBV11-2 to TRBJ1-1, with D possibly being TRBD1 (5 bases). CDR3 size: 12 residues. Trimming took off 3 bases at V and 5 bases at J, with 7 bases between the two ends. Germline CDR1 reads SGHAT; CDR2 reads FQNNGV. CDR3 DNA sequence: TGTGCCAGCAGCTTTTCAGGGACTGAAGCTTTCTTT. Its translation: CASSFSGTEAFF.

V gene TRBV6-5 combines with J gene TRBJ1-1; tentative D call: TRBD1 (5 bases). The CDR3 runs 15 residues. With 0 bases removed from V and 1 base from J, the gap between germline ends came to 9 bases. CDR1 is MNHEY, CDR2 SVGAGI, per germline. CDR3 loop: CASSYSGRANTEAFF. Here the CDR3 DNA reads TGTGCCAGCAGTTACTCGGGCAGGGCGAACACTGAAGCTTTCTTT.

The V and J genes are TRBV25-1 and TRBJ1-3, with a tentative D call TRBD1 (6 bases). V lost 7 bases, J lost 0 bases, and 13 bases lay in between. CDR1 and CDR2 (germline): MGHDK, SYGVNS. There are 15 residues in the CDR3. This CDR3 reads CASKQGLISGNTIYF. Here the CDR3 DNA reads TGTGCCAGCAAACAGGGATTAATCTCTGGAAACACCATATATTTT.

This chain connects TRBV11-2 to TRBJ2-1, with TRBD2 matching over 7 bases. The CDR3 sequence is 15 residues long. CDR1 is SGHAT and CDR2 is FQNNGV in the germline V gene. The V gene end was trimmed by 5 bases and the J gene end by 1 base; junction bases not matched to a gene: 5. CDR3 loop: CASSRGRGSYNEQFF. CDR3 DNA: TGTGCCAGCAGCCGCGGGCGGGGGTCCTACAATGAGCAGTTCTTC. The full variable domain, in which reference TRBV11-2 and TRBJ2-1 provide the parts outside the CDR3, is EAGVAQSPRYKIIEKRQSVAFWCNPISGHATLYWYQQILGQGPKLLIQFQNNGVVDDSQLPKDRFSAERLKGVDSTLKIQPAKLEDSAVYLCASSRGRGSYNEQFFGPGTRLTVL.

The chain has TRBV5-1 and TRBJ2-5; 7 bases fit TRBD1. Per germline, CDR1 SGHRS and CDR2 YFSETQ. J gave up 3 bases and V 0 bases, and 2 bases lay outside the gene matches. CDR3 length: 14 residues. The DNA of the CDR3 is TGCGCCAGCAGCTTGGCAGGGGGAAAAGAGACCCAGTACTTC. Translating it yields CASSLAGGKETQYF.

This chain links TRBV19 with TRBJ1-2; D might be TRBD1 (6 bases). The CDR3 covers 14 residues. CDR1 is LNHDA and CDR2 is SQIVND in the germline V gene (reference sequence). The V end lost 4 bases, the J end lost 4 bases, and 13 bases lay between the germline ends. CDR3 sequence (DNA): TGTGCCAGTAGTAGGACAGAGGGGTCCTATGGCTACACCTTC. Its translation: CASSRTEGSYGYTF.

The J gene is TRBJ2-1, the V gene TRBV15; the match to TRBD2 covers 7 bases. V was clipped by 1 base and J by 1 base; unmatched bases: 7. The CDR3 consists of 17 residues. CDR1 is LNHNV and CDR2 is YYDKDF in the germline V gene (reference sequence). CDR3 protein: CATSRGQRGGSYNEQFF. As DNA, the CDR3 is TGTGCCACCAGCAGAGGCCAAAGGGGAGGGTCCTACAATGAGCAGTTCTTC.

This clone was counted between two and nine times. This specimen includes other DNA sequences encoding the same CDR3. CDR3 sequence: CASSQRREKLFF. Written as DNA, the CDR3 is TGTGCCAGCTCTCAAAGGAGGGAAAAACTGTTTTTT. The V gene is TRBV18, the J gene TRBJ1-4, with unresolved D. The germline CDR1 and CDR2 sequences are KGHSH and LQKENI. The V gene lost 6 bases and the J gene lost 8 bases, with 10 bases spanning the gap. This CDR3 has 12 residues.

This clone counts as medium-sized (0.01 to 0.1%). This sequence joins TRBV12-5 and TRBJ2-7; unclear D gene. V lost 7 bases and J 0 bases, leaving 13 bases between the germline ends. This CDR3 is built from 14 residues. Germline values: CDR1 LGHNT, CDR2 FRNRAP. Here the CDR3 reads CASALSGSSYEQYV. Written as DNA, the CDR3 is TGTGCTAGTGCCCTATCGGGCAGCTCCTACGAGCAGTACGTC.

The chain employs TRBV4-1 and TRBJ1-6, with no clear D. The CDR3 is 18 residues long. V was clipped by 0 bases and J by 1 base, with 13 bases between them. CDR1 is MGHRA, CDR2 YSYEKL, per germline. Here the CDR3 DNA reads TGCGCCAGCAGCCAAGATAGCACCGGGGTTTCCTATAATTCACCCCTCCACTTT. Translation gives CASSQDSTGVSYNSPLHF.

The chain joins TRBV28 to TRBJ2-6, with 8 bases lining up with TRBD2. The V and J ends lost 10 bases and 0 bases, in that order; junction bases with no gene match: 8. Germline assignment: CDR1 MDHEN and CDR2 SYDVKM. This CDR3 region has 16 residues. CDR3 in DNA: TGTGCCATTACAGCGGGGGCAAGCTCTGGGGCCAACGTCCTGACTTTC. Translated: CAITAGASSGANVLTF.

A few counts support this clone. J is TRBJ1-6 and V is TRBV9; TRBD1 matches at 7 bases. The CDR3 consists of 18 residues. Unmatched junction bases numbered 14, after V lost 0 bases and J lost 8 bases. Germline CDR1 is SGDLS and CDR2 is YYNGEE. CDR3 in amino acids: CASSVGLWDRFQDSPLHF. In DNA form, the CDR3 reads TGTGCCAGCAGCGTAGGGTTGTGGGACAGATTTCAGGATTCACCCCTCCACTTT.

The chain combines TRBV29-1 with TRBJ2-5; 9 nucleotides agree with TRBD2. The length of the CDR3 is 13 residues. Germline loops: CDR1 SQVTM, CDR2 ANQGSEA. V shed 8 bases, J shed 5 bases, and the junction held 9 bases outside the gene matches. The CDR3 spells CSTRAGGLETQYF. For the CDR3, the DNA is TGCAGCACCCGAGCGGGGGGCCTTGAGACCCAGTACTTC.

In its sample, this clone was seen a few times. The chain combines TRBV25-1 with TRBJ1-2, with no clear D. Germline V gene data show CDR1 as MGHDK and CDR2 as SYGVNS. This CDR3 has 11 amino acids. Trimming shortened V by 4 bases and J by 5 bases, and 5 bases separated the two germline ends. CDR3 sequence: CASSADYGYTF. CDR3 sequence (DNA): TGTGCCAGCAGTGCTGATTATGGCTACACCTTC.

The J gene is TRBJ1-2, the V gene TRBV2; no clear D gene. V lost 2 bases, J lost 3 bases, and 1 base lay in between. This CDR3 comprises 11 residues. Per the germline V gene, CDR1 is SNHLY and CDR2 is FYNNEI. CDR3 coding DNA: TGTGCCAGCAGTGAACACTATGGCTACACCTTC. Its translation is CASSEHYGYTF.

The rearrangement links TRBV5-5 to TRBJ2-7, with unresolved D. V dropped 0 bases and J dropped 4 bases, with 11 bases sitting between them. The CDR3 is 14 amino acids. CDR1 and CDR2 from the germline V gene are SGHKS and YYEKEE (reference sequence). Written as DNA, the CDR3 is TGTGCCAGCAGCTTGGAAAACAACTTATACGAGCAGTACTTC. Translating gives CASSLENNLYEQYF.

The V gene is TRBV6-4, the J gene TRBJ1-5; D gene unclear. Germline loops: CDR1 MRHNA, CDR2 SNTAGT. Between the trimmed V and J ends, which lost 3 bases and 6 bases, there was a span of 9 bases. CDR3 length equals 13 residues. CDR3 amino acids: CASSENSGQPQHF. DNA of the CDR3: TGTGCCAGCAGTGAGAATAGCGGTCAGCCCCAGCATTTT.

This clone showed up just once. The gene calls are TRBV30 and TRBJ2-1; TRBD1 aligns across 8 bases. CDR1 is GTSNPN, CDR2 SVGIG, per germline (reference sequence). The CDR3 consists of 16 residues. Trimming took 2 bases from V and 5 from J; bases not matched to a gene: 11. This chain's CDR3 is CAWSLADRDINNEQFF. CDR3 coding DNA: TGTGCCTGGAGTTTGGCGGACAGGGATATTAACAATGAGCAGTTCTTC.

The rearrangement joins TRBV11-1 to TRBJ1-1, with 8 bases lining up with TRBD1. Germline V CDR1 and CDR2: SGHAT, FQDESV (reference sequence). The CDR3 loop spans 14 amino acids. The ends lost 5 bases at V and 5 bases at J; junction bases unmatched: 7. The CDR3 DNA is TGTGCCAGCAGCCCGCAGGGGGCTGATACTGAAGCTTTCTTT. Its protein is CASSPQGADTEAFF.

The CDR3 nucleotides are TGCGCCAGCAGCTTGGTCGGGGGGTTTACTGAAGCTTTCTTT. Amino acids: CASSLVGGFTEAFF. The V and J genes are TRBV5-1 and TRBJ1-1, with D tentatively TRBD1 (5 bases). The CDR3 totals 14 residues. Germline V gene sequence: CDR1 SGHRS, CDR2 YFSETQ. Trimming shortened V by 0 bases and J by 5 bases, and 11 bases separated the two germline ends.

The genes are TRBV6-1 and TRBJ2-7; 8 positions agree with TRBD1. With 6 bases clipped from V and 2 bases from J, the junction kept 3 bases outside the gene matches. The CDR3 totals 13 residues. In germline, CDR1 is MNHNS, CDR2 SASEGT. For the CDR3, the DNA is TGTGCCAGCAGCGACAGGGGAACCTACGAGCAGTACGTC. It encodes CASSDRGTYEQYV.

This clone was detected only once. The chain links TRBV27 to TRBJ1-2; tentative D call: TRBD1 (5 bases). The V gene's germline CDR1 is MNHEY and CDR2 SMNVEV (reference sequence). The V end was cut by 3 bases, the J end by 0 bases, with 14 bases between. The CDR3 has 16 residues. The CDR3 loop reads CASSFGWGVANYGYTF. The CDR3 DNA reads as TGTGCCAGCAGTTTTGGGTGGGGGGTAGCTAACTATGGCTACACCTTC.

The V and J genes are TRBV7-9 and TRBJ1-1; TRBD1 might be the D (5 bases). CDR1 and CDR2 (germline): SEHNR, FQNEAQ (reference sequence). V was shortened by 5 bases and J by 6 bases, with 13 bases between the two germline ends. This CDR3 is built from 13 residues. CDR3 loop: CASSQQVGAEAFF. The CDR3 nucleotides are TGTGCCAGCAGCCAACAGGTCGGGGCTGAAGCTTTCTTT.